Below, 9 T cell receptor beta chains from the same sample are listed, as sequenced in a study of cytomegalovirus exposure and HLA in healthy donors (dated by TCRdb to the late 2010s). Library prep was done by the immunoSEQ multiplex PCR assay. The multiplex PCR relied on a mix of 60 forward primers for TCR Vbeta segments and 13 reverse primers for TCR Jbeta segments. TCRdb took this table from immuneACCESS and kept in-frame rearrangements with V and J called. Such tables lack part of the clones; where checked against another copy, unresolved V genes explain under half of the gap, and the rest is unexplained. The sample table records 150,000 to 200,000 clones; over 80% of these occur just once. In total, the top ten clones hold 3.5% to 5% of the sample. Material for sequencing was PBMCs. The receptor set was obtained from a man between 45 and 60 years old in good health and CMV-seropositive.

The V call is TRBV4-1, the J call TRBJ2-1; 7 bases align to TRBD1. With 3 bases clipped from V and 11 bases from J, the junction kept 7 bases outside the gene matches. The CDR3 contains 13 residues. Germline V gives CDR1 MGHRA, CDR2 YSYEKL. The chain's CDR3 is CASSQFDRDQQFF. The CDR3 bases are TGCGCCAGCAGCCAGTTCGACAGGGACCAGCAGTTCTTC.

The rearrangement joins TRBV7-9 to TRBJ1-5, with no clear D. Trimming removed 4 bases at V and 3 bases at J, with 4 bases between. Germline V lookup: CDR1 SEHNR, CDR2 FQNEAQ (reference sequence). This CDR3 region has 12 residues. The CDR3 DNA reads TGTGCCAGCAGCTCCCTCAATCAGCCCCAGCATTTT. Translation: CASSSLNQPQHF.

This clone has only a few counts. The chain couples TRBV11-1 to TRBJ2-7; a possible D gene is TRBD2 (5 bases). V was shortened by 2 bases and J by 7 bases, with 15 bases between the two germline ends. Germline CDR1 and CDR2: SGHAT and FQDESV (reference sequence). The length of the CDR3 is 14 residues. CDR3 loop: CASSLRLGSGEQYF. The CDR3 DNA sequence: TGTGCCAGCAGCTTACGGCTGGGATCGGGAGAGCAGTACTTC.

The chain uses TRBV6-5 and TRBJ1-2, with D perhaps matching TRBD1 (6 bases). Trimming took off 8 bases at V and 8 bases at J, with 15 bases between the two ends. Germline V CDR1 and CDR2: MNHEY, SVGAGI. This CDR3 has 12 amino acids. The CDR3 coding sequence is TGTGCCAGCTATCGCTTTGGGGGCGGCTACACCTTC. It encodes CASYRFGGGYTF.

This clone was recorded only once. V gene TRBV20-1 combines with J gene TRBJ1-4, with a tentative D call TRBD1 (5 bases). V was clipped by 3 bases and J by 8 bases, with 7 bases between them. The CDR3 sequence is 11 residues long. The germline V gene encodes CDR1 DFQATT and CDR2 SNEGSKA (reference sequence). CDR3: CSASGGEKLFF. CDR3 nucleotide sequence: TGCAGTGCTAGTGGGGGGGAAAAACTGTTTTTT.

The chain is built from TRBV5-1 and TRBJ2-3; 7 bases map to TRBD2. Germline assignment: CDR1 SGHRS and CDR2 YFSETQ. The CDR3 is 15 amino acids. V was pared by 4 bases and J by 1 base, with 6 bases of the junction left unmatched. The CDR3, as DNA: TGCGCCAGCAGCCGAGCGGGACTTCGCACAGATACGCAGTATTTT. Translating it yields CASSRAGLRTDTQYF. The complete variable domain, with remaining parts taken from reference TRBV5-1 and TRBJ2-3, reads KAGVTQTPRYLIKTRGQQVTLSCSPISGHRSVSWYQQTPGQGLQFLFEYFSETQRNKGNFPGRFSGRQFSNSRSEMNVSTLELGDSALYLCASSRAGLRTDTQYFGPGTRLTVL.

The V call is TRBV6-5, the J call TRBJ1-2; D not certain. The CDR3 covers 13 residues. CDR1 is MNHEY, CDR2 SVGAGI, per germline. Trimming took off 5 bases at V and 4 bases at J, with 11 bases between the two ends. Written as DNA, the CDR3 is TGTGCCAGCAGTGCATCCGGGGTCTATGGCTACACCTTC. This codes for CASSASGVYGYTF.

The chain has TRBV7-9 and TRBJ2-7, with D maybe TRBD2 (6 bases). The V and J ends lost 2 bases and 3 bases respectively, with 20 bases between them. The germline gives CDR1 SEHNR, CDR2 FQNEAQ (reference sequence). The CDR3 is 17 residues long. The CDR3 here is CASSLTSLPGLHYEQYF. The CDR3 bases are TGTGCCAGCAGCTTAACCTCGCTTCCGGGACTCCACTACGAGCAGTACTTC.

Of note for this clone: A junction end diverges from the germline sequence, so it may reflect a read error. The CDR3 DNA reads as TGTGCCAGCTCCCCACTCAGATCTGGACAAGGGCTTGGCGAGCAGTACTTC. This translates into CASSPLRSGQGLGEQYF. The chain couples TRBV18 to TRBJ2-7; D is perhaps TRBD1 (5 bases). CDR3 length: 17 amino acids. The germline V gene encodes CDR1 KGHSH and CDR2 LQKENI.